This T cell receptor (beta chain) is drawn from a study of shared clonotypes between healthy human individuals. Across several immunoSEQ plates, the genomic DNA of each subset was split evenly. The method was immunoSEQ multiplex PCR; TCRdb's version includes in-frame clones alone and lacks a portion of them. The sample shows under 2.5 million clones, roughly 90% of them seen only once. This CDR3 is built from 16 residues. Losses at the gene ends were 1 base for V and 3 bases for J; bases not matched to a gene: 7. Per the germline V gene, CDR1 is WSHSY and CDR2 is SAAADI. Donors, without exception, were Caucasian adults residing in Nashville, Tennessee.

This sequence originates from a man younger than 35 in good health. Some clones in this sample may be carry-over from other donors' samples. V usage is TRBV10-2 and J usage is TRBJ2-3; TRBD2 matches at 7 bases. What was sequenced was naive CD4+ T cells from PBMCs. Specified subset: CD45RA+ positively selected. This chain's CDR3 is CASSEWAGDLTDTQYF. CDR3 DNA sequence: TGCGCCAGCAGTGAGTGGGCGGGAGATCTGACAGATACGCAGTATTTT.